Shown below are 21 T cell receptor beta chains from a single sample sequenced in a study of T cell responses to AZD1222 COVID-19 vaccine. Sequencing used immunoSEQ multiplex PCR; TCRdb keeps in-frame clones, though not all of them. The sample carries under 140,000 clones, roughly 89% recorded once. Here the sequenced sample was peripheral blood, taken 28 days after the second AZD1222 dose. The receptor source for this set is an adult who received the AZD1222 COVID-19 vaccine.

The chain employs TRBV4-1 and TRBJ2-5; D is unclear. CDR1 and CDR2 from the germline V gene are MGHRA and YSYEKL. CDR3 size: 14 residues. V lost 3 bases and J lost 5, with 13 bases in between. The DNA of the CDR3 is TGCGCCAGCAGCCACCGGCCGGAAGGGGAGACCCAGTACTTC. Amino acids: CASSHRPEGETQYF.

The CDR3 loop reads CASSPGASRGRDTQYF. CDR3 nucleotides: TGTGCCAGCAGCCCCGGGGCTAGCCGGGGTAGGGATACGCAGTATTTT. The V and J genes are TRBV4-2 and TRBJ2-3; D assignment may be TRBD1 or TRBD2 (5 bases each). This CDR3 spans 16 amino acids. Germline CDR1 is LGHNA and CDR2 is YNFKEQ. The V end lost 4 bases, the J end lost 6 bases, and 20 bases lay between the germline ends.

The rearrangement uses TRBV28 and TRBJ2-3, with D uncertain. V was trimmed by 7 bases and J by 5 bases, leaving 10 bases between them. Per the germline V gene, CDR1 is MDHEN and CDR2 is SYDVKM. The CDR3 length is 12 residues. In DNA, the CDR3 is TGTGCCAGCAATGCGCTTGGAGATACGCAGTATTTT. As protein: CASNALGDTQYF.

The chain is built from TRBV12-3 or TRBV12-4 and TRBJ2-1, with D maybe TRBD1 (5 bases). The CDR3 is made up of 12 amino acids. The ends were cut back, 5 bases at V and 9 bases at J, with 11 bases in the middle. The CDR3 loop is CASSPQGTEQFF. As DNA, the CDR3 is TGTGCCAGCAGTCCCCAGGGTACTGAGCAGTTCTTC.

This clone was recorded only once. This sequence joins TRBV7-2 and TRBJ2-5, with 7 bases fitting TRBD1. Germline V gene sequence: CDR1 SGHTA, CDR2 FQGNSA. The CDR3 is made up of 13 amino acids. V was pared by 6 bases and J by 5 bases, with 6 bases of the junction left unmatched. In nucleotides, the CDR3 is TGTGCCAGCAGGCCGACAGGGTGGGAGACCCAGTACTTC. Its translation: CASRPTGWETQYF. Based on the CDR3 plus reference TRBV7-2 and TRBJ2-5, the full variable domain is GAGVSQSPSNKVTEKGKDVELRCDPISGHTALYWYRQSLGQGLEFLIYFQGNSAPDKSGLPSDRFSAERTGGSVSTLTIQRTQQEDSAVYLCASRPTGWETQYFGPGTRLLVL.

About this clone itself: Additional DNA sequences in this sample encode the identical CDR3. The V and J genes are TRBV28 and TRBJ1-2; 10 positions agree with TRBD1. CDR1 and CDR2 (germline): MDHEN, SYDVKM. Trimming removed 5 bases from V and 5 bases from J; junction bases left unmatched: 5. This CDR3 has 14 residues. Here the CDR3 DNA reads TGTGCCAGCAGTCGTCCGGGACAGGGGTATGGCTACACCTTC. Amino acid sequence: CASSRPGQGYGYTF.

The chain couples TRBV5-1 to TRBJ1-5; D remains unclear. Trimming pared 4 bases from V and 4 bases from J, leaving 15 bases between. The CDR3 is 15 amino acids. CDR1 SGHRS and CDR2 YFSETQ come from the germline V gene. Here the CDR3 reads CASSPEPTENQPQHF. The CDR3 nucleotides read TGCGCCAGCAGCCCCGAACCTACAGAGAATCAGCCCCAGCATTTT. Filled out from reference TRBV5-1 and TRBJ1-5, the complete variable domain reads KAGVTQTPRYLIKTRGQQVTLSCSPISGHRSVSWYQQTPGQGLQFLFEYFSETQRNKGNFPGRFSGRQFSNSRSEMNVSTLELGDSALYLCASSPEPTENQPQHFGDGTRLSIL.

V gene TRBV18 combines with J gene TRBJ2-5, with TRBD2 matching over 10 bases. Trimming removed 0 bases from V and 2 bases from J; junction bases left unmatched: 3. CDR1 is KGHSH, CDR2 LQKENI, per germline. The CDR3 spans 16 residues. The CDR3 spells CASSPPSGGFQETQYF. CDR3 bases: TGTGCCAGCTCACCACCTAGCGGGGGGTTTCAAGAGACCCAGTACTTC.

J is TRBJ1-5 and V is TRBV6-2 or TRBV6-3, with D perhaps TRBD1 (5 bases). The CDR3 consists of 13 residues. From germline, CDR1 is MNHEY and CDR2 SVGEGT. V was shortened by 4 bases and J by 9 bases, with 13 bases between the two germline ends. The CDR3 bases are TGTGCCAGCAGTTTTTCAACTGGGGGGCCCCAGCATTTT. Amino acids: CASSFSTGGPQHF.

V gene TRBV7-9 combines with J gene TRBJ2-5; 9 nucleotides align to TRBD1. Per germline, CDR1 SEHNR and CDR2 FQNEAQ (reference sequence). The trim removed 3 bases at V and 2 bases at J, leaving 4 bases unmatched. The CDR3 is made up of 15 amino acids. CDR3 sequence reads: CASSFGDRDQETQYF. The CDR3 DNA sequence: TGTGCCAGCAGCTTCGGGGACAGGGATCAAGAGACCCAGTACTTC.

The V and J genes are TRBV21-1 and TRBJ2-7; TRBD1 reflects the table's D call only, with no check against the DNA. TRBV21-1 is given as a pseudogene. There are 13 residues in the CDR3. This chain's CDR3 is CASSKGQGIEQYF. The CDR3 DNA is TGTGCCAGCAGCAAAGGGCAGGGGATCGAGCAGTACTTC.

V usage is TRBV25-1 and J usage is TRBJ2-2; TRBD1 agrees at 7 bases. This CDR3 contains 13 residues. Germline CDR1 MGHDK, CDR2 SYGVNS. Trimming cost V 7 bases and J 4 bases; bases outside gene matches: 3. The CDR3 region has the DNA TGTGCCAGCAAGGACAGGAGCACCGGGGAGCTGTTTTTT. As protein: CASKDRSTGELFF.

This clone was detected once. The V and J genes are TRBV7-9 and TRBJ2-5, with D possibly being TRBD2 (5 bases). The CDR3 is 15 amino acids. The V end was cut by 5 bases, the J end by 5 bases, with 18 bases between. Germline V CDR1 and CDR2: SEHNR, FQNEAQ (reference sequence). The CDR3 DNA reads as TGTGCCAGCAGCCCCCCCCAAGCTAGCTGGGAGACCCAGTACTTC. Translating gives CASSPPQASWETQYF.

The J gene is TRBJ2-1, the V gene TRBV9, with D maybe TRBD2 (5 bases). Per germline, CDR1 SGDLS and CDR2 YYNGEE. The ends were cut back, 3 bases at V and 2 bases at J, with 15 bases in the middle. CDR3 length: 16 amino acids. CDR3 sequence (DNA): TGTGCCAGCAGCGCAACGGGGAAGAGTACCTACAATGAGCAGTTCTTC. This sequence encodes CASSATGKSTYNEQFF.

The chain is built from TRBV27 and TRBJ2-7; D may be TRBD1 or TRBD2 (6 bases each). The V gene's germline CDR1 is MNHEY and CDR2 SMNVEV (reference sequence). The CDR3 runs 14 residues. Trimming pared 8 bases from V and 1 base from J, leaving 15 bases between. CDR3 nucleotides: TGTGCCAGCCGCGGGACATTCGCTTCCTACGAGCAGTACTTC. It encodes CASRGTFASYEQYF.

The rearrangement links TRBV29-1 to TRBJ1-3; D unresolved. Between the trimmed V and J ends, which lost 2 bases and 0 bases, there was a span of 5 bases. Germline CDR1 reads SQVTM; CDR2 reads ANQGSEA. This CDR3 spans 13 amino acids. The CDR3 DNA is TGCAGCGTTGAAATGGGCTCTGGAAACACCATATATTTT. Amino acid sequence: CSVEMGSGNTIYF.

V usage is TRBV12-3 or TRBV12-4 and J usage is TRBJ2-1; D is perhaps TRBD1 (7 bases). The CDR3 has 12 residues. Deletions cut 6 bases from V and 8 bases from J, with 11 bases between. CDR3 coding DNA: TGTGCCAGCAGCCCCAGGGGGGATGAGCAGTTCTTC. Amino acid sequence: CASSPRGDEQFF.

The V and J genes are TRBV11-3 and TRBJ2-7; D is perhaps TRBD2 (7 bases). CDR3 length equals 16 residues. The germline V and J ends were trimmed by 6 bases and 7 bases, with 25 bases remaining between them. The germline V gene has CDR1 SGHNT and CDR2 YENEEA. CDR3 coding DNA: TGTGCCAGCAGTCACGGGGCCGGGGGGCTCAGAGGTGAGCAGTACTTC. The encoded protein is CASSHGAGGLRGEQYF.

The chain combines TRBV5-6 with TRBJ2-7; tentatively, D is TRBD1 (5 bases). This CDR3 region has 14 residues. Per the germline V gene, CDR1 is SGHDT and CDR2 is YYEEEE. V was pared by 4 bases and J by 3 bases, with 14 bases between. The CDR3 reads CASSPREKNYEQYF. The CDR3 DNA follows: TGTGCCAGCAGCCCCAGGGAAAAAAACTACGAGCAGTACTTC.

V gene TRBV4-1 combines with J gene TRBJ2-7; TRBD2 agrees at 8 bases. This CDR3 comprises 15 residues. The junction had 5 bases not matched to a gene; V was cut back by 1 base and J by 3 bases. Per the germline V gene, CDR1 is MGHRA and CDR2 is YSYEKL. The CDR3, as DNA: TGCGCCAGCAGCCAAGTAACTAGCGGATTCTACGAGCAGTACTTC. It yields the protein CASSQVTSGFYEQYF.

The chain combines TRBV19 with TRBJ1-4; D ambiguous. In germline, CDR1 is LNHDA, CDR2 SQIVND (reference sequence). The CDR3 is 12 residues long. The V end lost 6 bases, the J end lost 7 bases, and 9 bases lay between the germline ends. Here the CDR3 reads CASSAGGEKLFF. The CDR3 DNA sequence: TGTGCCAGTAGCGCAGGAGGTGAAAAACTGTTTTTT. Supplemented by reference TRBV19 and TRBJ1-4, the full variable domain reads DGGITQSPKYLFRKEGQNVTLSCEQNLNHDAMYWYRQDPGQGLRLIYYSQIVNDFQKGDIAEGYSVSREKKESFPLTVTSAQKNPTAFYLCASSAGGEKLFFGSGTQLSVL.